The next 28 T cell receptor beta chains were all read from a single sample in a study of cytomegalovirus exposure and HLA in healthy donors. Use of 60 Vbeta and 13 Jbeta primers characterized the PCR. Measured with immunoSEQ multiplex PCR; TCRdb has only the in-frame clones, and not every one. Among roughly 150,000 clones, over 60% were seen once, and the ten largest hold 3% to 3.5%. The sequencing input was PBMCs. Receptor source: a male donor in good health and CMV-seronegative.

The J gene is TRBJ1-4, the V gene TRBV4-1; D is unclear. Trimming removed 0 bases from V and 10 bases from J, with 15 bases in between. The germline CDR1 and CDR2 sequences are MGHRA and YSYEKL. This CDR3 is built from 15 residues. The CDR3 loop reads CASSQDRQAYGKLFF. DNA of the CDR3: TGCGCCAGCAGCCAAGATCGCCAGGCGTACGGAAAACTGTTTTTT.

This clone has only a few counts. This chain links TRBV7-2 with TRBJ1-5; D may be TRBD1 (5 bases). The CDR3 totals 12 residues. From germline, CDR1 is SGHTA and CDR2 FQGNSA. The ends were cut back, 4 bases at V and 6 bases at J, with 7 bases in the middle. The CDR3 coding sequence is TGTGCCAGCAGCTGGGGCGGTCAGCCCCAGCATTTT. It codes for CASSWGGQPQHF.

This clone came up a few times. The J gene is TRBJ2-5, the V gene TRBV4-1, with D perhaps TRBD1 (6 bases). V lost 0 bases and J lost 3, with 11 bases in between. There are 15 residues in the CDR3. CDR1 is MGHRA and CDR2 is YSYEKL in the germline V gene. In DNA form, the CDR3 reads TGCGCCAGCAGCCAAGATCTGGCAGGGGAAGAGACCCAGTACTTC. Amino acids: CASSQDLAGEETQYF.

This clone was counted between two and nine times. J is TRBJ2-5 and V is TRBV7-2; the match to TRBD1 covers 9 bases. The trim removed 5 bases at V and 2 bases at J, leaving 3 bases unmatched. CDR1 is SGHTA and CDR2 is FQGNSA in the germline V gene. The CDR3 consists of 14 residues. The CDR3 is CASSLGTGQETQYF. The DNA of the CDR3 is TGTGCCAGCAGCCTCGGGACAGGGCAAGAGACCCAGTACTTC.

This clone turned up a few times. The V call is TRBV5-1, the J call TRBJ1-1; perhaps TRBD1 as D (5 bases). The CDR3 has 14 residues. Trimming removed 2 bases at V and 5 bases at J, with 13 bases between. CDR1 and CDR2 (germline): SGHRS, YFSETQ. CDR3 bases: TGCGCCAGCAGCTTCGACGGGGGGAATACTGAAGCTTTCTTT. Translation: CASSFDGGNTEAFF.

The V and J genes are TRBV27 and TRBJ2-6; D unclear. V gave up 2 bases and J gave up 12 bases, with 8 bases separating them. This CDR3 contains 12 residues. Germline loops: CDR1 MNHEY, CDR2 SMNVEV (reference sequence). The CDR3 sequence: CASSLGVGVLTF. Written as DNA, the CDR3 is TGTGCCAGCAGTTTAGGAGTGGGCGTCCTGACTTTC.

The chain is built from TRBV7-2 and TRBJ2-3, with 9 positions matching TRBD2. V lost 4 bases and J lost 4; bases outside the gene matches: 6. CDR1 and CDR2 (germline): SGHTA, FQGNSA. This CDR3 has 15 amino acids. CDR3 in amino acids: CASSWGLASADTQYF. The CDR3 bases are TGTGCCAGCAGCTGGGGACTAGCTTCCGCAGATACGCAGTATTTT.

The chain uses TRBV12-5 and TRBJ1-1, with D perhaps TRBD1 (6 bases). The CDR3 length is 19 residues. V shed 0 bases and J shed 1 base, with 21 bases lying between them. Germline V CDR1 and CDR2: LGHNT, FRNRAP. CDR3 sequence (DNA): TGTGCTAGTGGTTTGGTACTAATGGGGAGGGGGGAAGGGAACACTGAAGCTTTCTTT. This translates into CASGLVLMGRGEGNTEAFF.

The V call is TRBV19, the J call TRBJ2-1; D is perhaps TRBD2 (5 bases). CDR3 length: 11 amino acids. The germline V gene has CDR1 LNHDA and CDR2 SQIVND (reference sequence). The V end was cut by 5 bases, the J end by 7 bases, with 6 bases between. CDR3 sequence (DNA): TGTGCCAGTAGTGGGAGAAATGAGCAGTTCTTC. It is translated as CASSGRNEQFF. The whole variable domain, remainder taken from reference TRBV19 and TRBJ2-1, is DGGITQSPKYLFRKEGQNVTLSCEQNLNHDAMYWYRQDPGQGLRLIYYSQIVNDFQKGDIAEGYSVSREKKESFPLTVTSAQKNPTAFYLCASSGRNEQFFGPGTRLTVL.

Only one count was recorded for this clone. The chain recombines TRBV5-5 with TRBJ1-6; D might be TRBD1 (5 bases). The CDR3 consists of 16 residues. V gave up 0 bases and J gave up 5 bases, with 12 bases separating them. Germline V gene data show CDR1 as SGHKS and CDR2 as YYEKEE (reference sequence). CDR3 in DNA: TGTGCCAGCAGCTTGGCCATAGGGGCTCATAATTCACCCCTCCACTTT. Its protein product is CASSLAIGAHNSPLHF. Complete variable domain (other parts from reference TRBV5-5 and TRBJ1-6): DAGVTQSPTHLIKTRGQQVTLRCSPISGHKSVSWYQQVLGQGPQFIFQYYEKEERGRGNFPDRFSARQFPNYSSELNVNALLLGDSALYLCASSLAIGAHNSPLHFGNGTRLTVT.

For the CDR3, the DNA is TGCGCCAGCAGCTTGGATGTCGGCGGTAATGAAAAACTGTTTTTT. Its translation is CASSLDVGGNEKLFF. The rearrangement uses TRBV5-1 and TRBJ1-4; D call uncertain. Trimming took 0 bases from V and 4 from J, leaving 10 bases between them. This CDR3 comprises 15 residues. Germline CDR1 is SGHRS and CDR2 is YFSETQ.

CDR3 bases: TGTGCCAGCAGTTTTGGGCCGTCTAGCAATCAGCCCCAGCATTTT. It yields the protein CASSFGPSSNQPQHF. The chain employs TRBV28 and TRBJ1-5; D gene unclear. The V end lost 3 bases, the J end lost 0 bases, and 9 bases lay between the germline ends. The CDR3 loop spans 15 amino acids. The germline V gene encodes CDR1 MDHEN and CDR2 SYDVKM.

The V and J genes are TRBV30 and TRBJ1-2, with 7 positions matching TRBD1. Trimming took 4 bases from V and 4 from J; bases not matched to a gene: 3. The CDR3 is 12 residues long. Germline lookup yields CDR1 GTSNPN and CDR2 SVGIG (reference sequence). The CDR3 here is CAWNRGGYGYTF. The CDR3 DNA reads TGTGCCTGGAACAGGGGTGGCTATGGCTACACCTTC.

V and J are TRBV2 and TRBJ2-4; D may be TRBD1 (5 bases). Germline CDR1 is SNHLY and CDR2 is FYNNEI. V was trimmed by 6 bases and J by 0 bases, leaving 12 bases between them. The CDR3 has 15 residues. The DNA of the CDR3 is TGTGCCAGCAGCGCAGACAGCCTAGCCAAAAACATTCAGTACTTC. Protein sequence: CASSADSLAKNIQYF.

The CDR3 sequence: CASSPSTTGYRTGELFF. CDR3 coding DNA: TGTGCCAGCTCACCATCCACGACAGGGTATAGAACCGGGGAGCTGTTTTTT. The chain uses TRBV18 and TRBJ2-2; TRBD1 matches at 7 bases. V lost 2 bases and J lost 5; bases outside the gene matches: 11. Germline V CDR1 and CDR2: KGHSH, LQKENI. This CDR3 has 17 amino acids. Full variable domain (outside the CDR3, taken from reference TRBV18 and TRBJ2-2): NAGVMQNPRHLVRRRGQEARLRCSPMKGHSHVYWYRQLPEEGLKFMVYLQKENIIDESGMPKERFSAEFPKEGPSILRIQQVVRGDSAAYFCASSPSTTGYRTGELFFGEGSRLTVL.

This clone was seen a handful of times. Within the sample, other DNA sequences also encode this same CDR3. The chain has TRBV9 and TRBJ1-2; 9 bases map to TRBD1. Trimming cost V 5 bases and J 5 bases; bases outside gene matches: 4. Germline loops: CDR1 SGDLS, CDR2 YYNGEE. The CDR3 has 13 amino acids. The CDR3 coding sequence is TGTGCCAGCAGTGCCGGGACAGGGTATGGCTACACCTTC. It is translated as CASSAGTGYGYTF.

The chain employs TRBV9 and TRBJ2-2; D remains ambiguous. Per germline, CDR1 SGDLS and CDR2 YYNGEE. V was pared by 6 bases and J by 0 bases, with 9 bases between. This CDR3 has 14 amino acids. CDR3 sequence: CASKVGPNTGELFF. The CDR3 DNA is TGTGCCAGCAAAGTTGGGCCGAACACCGGGGAGCTGTTTTTT.

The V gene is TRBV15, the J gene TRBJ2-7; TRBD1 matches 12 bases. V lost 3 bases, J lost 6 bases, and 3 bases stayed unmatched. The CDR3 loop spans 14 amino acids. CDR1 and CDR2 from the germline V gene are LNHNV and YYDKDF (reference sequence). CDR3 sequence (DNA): TGTGCCACCAGCAGCCGGGACAGGGGGCGCGAGCAGTACTTC. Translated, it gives CATSSRDRGREQYF.

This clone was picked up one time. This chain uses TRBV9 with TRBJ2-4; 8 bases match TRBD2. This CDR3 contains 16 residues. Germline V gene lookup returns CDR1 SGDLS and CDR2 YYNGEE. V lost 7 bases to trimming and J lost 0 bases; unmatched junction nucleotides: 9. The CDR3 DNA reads TGTGCCAGCGCAGCGGGGGCAGGACTAGCCAAAAACATTCAGTACTTC. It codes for CASAAGAGLAKNIQYF. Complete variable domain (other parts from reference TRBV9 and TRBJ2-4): DSGVTQTPKHLITATGQRVTLRCSPRSGDLSVYWYQQSLDQGLQFLIQYYNGEERAKGNILERFSAQQFPDLHSELNLSSLELGDSALYFCASAAGAGLAKNIQYFGAGTRLSVL.

Here the CDR3 DNA reads TGTGCCAGCAGGCCCGGAGGGCGAACGGGAGGAAACACCATATATTTT. It is translated as CASRPGGRTGGNTIYF. The V call is TRBV28, the J call TRBJ1-3; D unclear. Germline CDR1 is MDHEN and CDR2 is SYDVKM. Between the trimmed V and J ends, which lost 6 bases and 4 bases, there was a span of 19 bases. This CDR3 is 16 amino acids long.

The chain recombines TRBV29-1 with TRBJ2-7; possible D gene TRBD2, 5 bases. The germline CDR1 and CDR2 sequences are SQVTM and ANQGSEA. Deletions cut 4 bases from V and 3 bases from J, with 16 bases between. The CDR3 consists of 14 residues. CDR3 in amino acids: CSVVSRRLNYEQYF. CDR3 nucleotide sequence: TGCAGCGTTGTTTCGCGGAGACTAAACTACGAGCAGTACTTC.

The CDR3 DNA sequence: TGCGCCAGCAGCTCCCAAGTGGGACTAACTGAAGCTTTCTTT. Its translation is CASSSQVGLTEAFF. The chain couples TRBV5-1 to TRBJ1-1; tentative D call: TRBD1 (5 bases). Trimming removed 3 bases from V and 5 bases from J, with 14 bases in between. The CDR3 loop spans 14 amino acids. The V gene's germline CDR1 is SGHRS and CDR2 YFSETQ.

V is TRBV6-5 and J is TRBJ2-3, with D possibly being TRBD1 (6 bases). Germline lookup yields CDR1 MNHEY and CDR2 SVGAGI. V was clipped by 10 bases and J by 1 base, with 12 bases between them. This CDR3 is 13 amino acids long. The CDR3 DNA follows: TGTGCCACCGGGGCAGGGGGCACAGATACGCAGTATTTT. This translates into CATGAGGTDTQYF.

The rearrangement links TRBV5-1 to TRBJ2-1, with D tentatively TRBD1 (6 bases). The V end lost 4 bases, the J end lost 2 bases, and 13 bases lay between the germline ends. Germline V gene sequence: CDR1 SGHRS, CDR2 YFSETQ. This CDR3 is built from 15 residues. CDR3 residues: CASSPTGTPYNEQFF. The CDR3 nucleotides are TGCGCCAGCAGCCCCACAGGGACCCCCTACAATGAGCAGTTCTTC.

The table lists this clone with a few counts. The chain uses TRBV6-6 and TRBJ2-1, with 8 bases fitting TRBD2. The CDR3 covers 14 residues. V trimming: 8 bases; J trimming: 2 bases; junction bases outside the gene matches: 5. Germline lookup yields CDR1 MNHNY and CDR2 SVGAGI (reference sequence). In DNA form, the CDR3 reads TGTGCCAGCCAACGGGGGGGGGCCTACAATGAGCAGTTCTTC. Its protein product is CASQRGGAYNEQFF.

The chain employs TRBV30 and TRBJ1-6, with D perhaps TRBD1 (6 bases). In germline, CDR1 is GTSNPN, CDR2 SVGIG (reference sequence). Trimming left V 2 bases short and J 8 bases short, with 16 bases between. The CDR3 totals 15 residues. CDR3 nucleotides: TGTGCCTGGAGTCCGGGTTGGACAGCGGATTCACCCCTCCACTTT. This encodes CAWSPGWTADSPLHF.

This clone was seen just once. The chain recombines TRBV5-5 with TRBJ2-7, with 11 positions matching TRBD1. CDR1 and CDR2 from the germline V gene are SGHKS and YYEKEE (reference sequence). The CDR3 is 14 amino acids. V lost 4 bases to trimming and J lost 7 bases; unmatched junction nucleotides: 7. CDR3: CASSTGQGGREQYF. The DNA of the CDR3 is TGTGCCAGCAGCACGGGACAGGGGGGAAGGGAGCAGTACTTC.

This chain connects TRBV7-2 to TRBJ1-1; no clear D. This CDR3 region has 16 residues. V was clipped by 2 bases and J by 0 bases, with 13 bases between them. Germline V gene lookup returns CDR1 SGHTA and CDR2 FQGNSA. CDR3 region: CASSLRRLIMNTEAFF. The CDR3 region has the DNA TGTGCCAGCAGCTTACGCAGATTGATTATGAACACTGAAGCTTTCTTT.